This T cell receptor beta chain was sequenced for a study of cytomegalovirus exposure and HLA in healthy donors. For this clone: Its target is not known.

From germline, CDR1 is LNHNV and CDR2 YYDKDF (reference sequence). CDR3 length: 15 amino acids. With V trimmed by 2 bases and J by 0 bases, 3 bases remained unmatched. Notes on the study in general: A likely sequencing artifact accounted for one observed cluster of highly shared sequence variants. Among CMV-associated TCR beta chains, most appeared HLA-restricted in a later analysis.

Vbeta (60) and Jbeta (13) primers were used in the PCR. Per the original methods: In a later analysis, roughly 11 million of tens of millions of unique beta chains occurred in at least two donors. Clones were sequenced by immunoSEQ multiplex PCR, and TCRdb holds only the in-frame ones, with some missing. V and J calls plus clone size are reproduced from that table; the DNA served to infer D and trimming. Of 160,000 or so clones detected, 71% appear once; the ten largest clones hold approximately 3%. Sequencing was done on a sample of PBMCs. The chain uses TRBV15 and TRBJ1-2; 7 nucleotides agree with TRBD1. The source is a woman aged 25 to 45 in good health and CMV-seronegative. Written as DNA, the CDR3 is TGTGCCACCAGCAGACGGACAGGCTCTAACTATGGCTACACCTTC. Translating gives CATSRRTGSNYGYTF.